This T cell receptor (beta chain) appears in the sequencing data of a study of T cells in Graves' hyperthyroidism and ophthalmopathy. Overall study results and limits: In the analysis, a 13 V-J model separated ophthalmopathy from stable hyperthyroidism.

No progression to ophthalmopathy during 18 months of follow-up defined stable disease. Orbital computed tomography and thyroid ultrasound, together with serum TRAb and thyroxine and clinical symptoms, were used for diagnoses. Germline CDR1 is SGDLS and CDR2 is YYNGEE. Trimming removed 3 bases from V and 2 bases from J; junction bases left unmatched: 7. The CDR3 loop spans 16 amino acids. Using RNA transcripts as the source, TCR beta CDR3 regions were amplified. TCR CDR3 regions were first amplified by RT-PCR with HTBI primers. Each CDR3 protein gets one entry after TCRdb re-called the multiplex PCR reads with MiXCR. This table has some 800,000 distinct CDR3 sequences, roughly 40% appearing once. This clonotype turned up a few times. As yet, its antigen is unknown.

The sequenced sample was blood. The V call is TRBV9, the J call TRBJ2-2, with 7 bases lining up with TRBD1. The source is a young man with Graves' hyperthyroidism. The CDR3 is CASSGGQEINTGELFF. CDR3 nucleotide sequence: TGTGCCAGCAGCGGCGGACAGGAGATCAACACCGGGGAGCTGTTTTTT.